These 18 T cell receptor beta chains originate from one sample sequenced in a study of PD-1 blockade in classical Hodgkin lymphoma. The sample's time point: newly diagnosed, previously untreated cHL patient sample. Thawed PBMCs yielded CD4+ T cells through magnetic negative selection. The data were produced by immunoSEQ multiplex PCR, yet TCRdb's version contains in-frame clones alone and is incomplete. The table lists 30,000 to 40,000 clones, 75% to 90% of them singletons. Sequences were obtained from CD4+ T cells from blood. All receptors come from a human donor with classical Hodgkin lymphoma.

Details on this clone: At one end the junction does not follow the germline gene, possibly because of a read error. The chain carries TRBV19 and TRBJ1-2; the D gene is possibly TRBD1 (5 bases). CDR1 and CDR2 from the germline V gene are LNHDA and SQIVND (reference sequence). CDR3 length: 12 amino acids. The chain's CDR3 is CASSTTSGTKSF. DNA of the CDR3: TGTGCCAGTAGTACAACCTCCGGGACCAAGTCCTTC.

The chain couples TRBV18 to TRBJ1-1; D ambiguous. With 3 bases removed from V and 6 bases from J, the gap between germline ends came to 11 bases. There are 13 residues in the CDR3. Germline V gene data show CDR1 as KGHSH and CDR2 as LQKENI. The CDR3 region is CASSPTQSSEAFF. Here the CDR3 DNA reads TGTGCCAGCTCACCGACTCAGAGCTCTGAAGCTTTCTTT.

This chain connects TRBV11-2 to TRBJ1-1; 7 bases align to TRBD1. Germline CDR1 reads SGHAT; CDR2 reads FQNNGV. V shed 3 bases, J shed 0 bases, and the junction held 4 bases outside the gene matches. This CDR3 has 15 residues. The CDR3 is CASSLGQTMNTEAFF. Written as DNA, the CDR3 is TGTGCCAGCAGCTTGGGACAGACGATGAACACTGAAGCTTTCTTT. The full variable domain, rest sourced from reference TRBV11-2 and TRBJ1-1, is EAGVAQSPRYKIIEKRQSVAFWCNPISGHATLYWYQQILGQGPKLLIQFQNNGVVDDSQLPKDRFSAERLKGVDSTLKIQPAKLEDSAVYLCASSLGQTMNTEAFFGQGTRLTVV.

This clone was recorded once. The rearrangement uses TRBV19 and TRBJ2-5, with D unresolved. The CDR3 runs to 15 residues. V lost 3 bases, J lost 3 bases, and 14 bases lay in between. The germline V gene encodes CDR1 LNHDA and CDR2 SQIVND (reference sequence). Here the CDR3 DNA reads TGTGCCAGTAGTATGCTTGGGCAGTCTAAAGAGACCCAGTACTTC. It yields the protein CASSMLGQSKETQYF.

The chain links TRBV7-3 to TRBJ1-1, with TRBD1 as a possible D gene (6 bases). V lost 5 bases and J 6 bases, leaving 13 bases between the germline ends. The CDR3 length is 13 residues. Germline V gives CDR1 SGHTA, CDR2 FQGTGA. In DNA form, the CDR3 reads TGTGCCAGCAGCCTCGGGACACTATCTGAAGCTTTCTTT. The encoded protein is CASSLGTLSEAFF.

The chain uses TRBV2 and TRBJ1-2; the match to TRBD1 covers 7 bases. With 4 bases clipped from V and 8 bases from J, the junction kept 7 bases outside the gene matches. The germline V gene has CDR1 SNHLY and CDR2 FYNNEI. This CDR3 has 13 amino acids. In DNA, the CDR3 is TGTGCCAGCAGTGGGGAGGGGGCAGGAGGCTACACCTTC. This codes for CASSGEGAGGYTF.

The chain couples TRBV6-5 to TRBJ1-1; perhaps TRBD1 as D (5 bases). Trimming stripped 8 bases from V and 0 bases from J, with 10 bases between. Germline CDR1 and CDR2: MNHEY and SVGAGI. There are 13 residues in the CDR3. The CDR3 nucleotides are TGTGCCAGCTCCCGGGGGATGAACACTGAAGCTTTCTTT. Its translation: CASSRGMNTEAFF.

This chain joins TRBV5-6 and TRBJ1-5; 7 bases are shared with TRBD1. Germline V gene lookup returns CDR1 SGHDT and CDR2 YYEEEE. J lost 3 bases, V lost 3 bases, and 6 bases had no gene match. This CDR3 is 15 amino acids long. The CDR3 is CASSSGTDYNQPQHF. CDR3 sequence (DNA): TGTGCCAGCAGCTCCGGGACAGACTACAATCAGCCCCAGCATTTT.

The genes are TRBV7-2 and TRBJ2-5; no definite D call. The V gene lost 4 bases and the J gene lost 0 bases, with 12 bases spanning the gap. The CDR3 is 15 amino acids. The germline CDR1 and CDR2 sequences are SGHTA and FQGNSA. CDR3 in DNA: TGTGCCAGCAGCTCGGTCGTAGGGCACCAAGAGACCCAGTACTTC. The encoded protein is CASSSVVGHQETQYF. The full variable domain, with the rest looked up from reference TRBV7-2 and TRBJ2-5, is GAGVSQSPSNKVTEKGKDVELRCDPISGHTALYWYRQSLGQGLEFLIYFQGNSAPDKSGLPSDRFSAERTGGSVSTLTIQRTQQEDSAVYLCASSSVVGHQETQYFGPGTRLLVL.

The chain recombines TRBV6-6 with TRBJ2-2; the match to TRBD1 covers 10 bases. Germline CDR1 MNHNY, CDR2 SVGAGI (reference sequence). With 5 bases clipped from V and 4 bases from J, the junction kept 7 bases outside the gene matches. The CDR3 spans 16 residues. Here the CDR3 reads CASSGGTGVITGELFF. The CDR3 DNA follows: TGTGCCAGCAGTGGGGGGACAGGGGTAATCACCGGGGAGCTGTTTTTT.

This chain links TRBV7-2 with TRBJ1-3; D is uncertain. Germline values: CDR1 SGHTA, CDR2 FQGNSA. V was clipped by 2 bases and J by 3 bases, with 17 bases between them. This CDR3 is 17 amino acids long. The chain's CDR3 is CASSLPLLSRHGNTIYF. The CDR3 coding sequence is TGTGCCAGCAGCTTACCCCTTCTAAGCAGGCATGGAAACACCATATATTTT.

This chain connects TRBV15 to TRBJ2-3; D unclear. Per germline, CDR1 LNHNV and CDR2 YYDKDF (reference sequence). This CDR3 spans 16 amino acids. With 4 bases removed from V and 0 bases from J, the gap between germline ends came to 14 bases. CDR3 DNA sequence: TGTGCCACCAGCACTCCCCTCGTGGGGAGCACAGATACGCAGTATTTT. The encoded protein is CATSTPLVGSTDTQYF. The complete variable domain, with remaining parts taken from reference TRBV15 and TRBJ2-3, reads DAMVIQNPRYQVTQFGKPVTLSCSQTLNHNVMYWYQQKSSQAPKLLFHYYDKDFNNEADTPDNFQSRRPNTSFCFLDIRSPGLGDTAMYLCATSTPLVGSTDTQYFGPGTRLTVL.

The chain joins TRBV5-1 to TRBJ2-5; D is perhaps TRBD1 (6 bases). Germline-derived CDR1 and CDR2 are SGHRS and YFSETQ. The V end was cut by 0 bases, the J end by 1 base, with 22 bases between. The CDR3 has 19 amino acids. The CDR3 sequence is CASSLARIGGTRFQETQYF. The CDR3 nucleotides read TGCGCCAGCAGCTTGGCCCGGATAGGGGGTACACGCTTCCAAGAGACCCAGTACTTC.

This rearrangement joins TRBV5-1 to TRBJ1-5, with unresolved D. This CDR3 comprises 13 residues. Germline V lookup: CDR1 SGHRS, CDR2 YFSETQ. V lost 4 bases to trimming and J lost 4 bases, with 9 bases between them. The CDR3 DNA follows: TGCGCCAGCAGCCCCTCCCCTAATCAGCCCCAGCATTTT. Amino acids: CASSPSPNQPQHF.

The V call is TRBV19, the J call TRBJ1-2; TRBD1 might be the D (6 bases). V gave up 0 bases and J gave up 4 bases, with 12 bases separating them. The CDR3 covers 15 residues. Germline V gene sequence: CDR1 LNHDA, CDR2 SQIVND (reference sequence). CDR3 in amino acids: CASSIEGGILYGYTF. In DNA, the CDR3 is TGTGCCAGTAGTATAGAAGGGGGTATCCTCTATGGCTACACCTTC.

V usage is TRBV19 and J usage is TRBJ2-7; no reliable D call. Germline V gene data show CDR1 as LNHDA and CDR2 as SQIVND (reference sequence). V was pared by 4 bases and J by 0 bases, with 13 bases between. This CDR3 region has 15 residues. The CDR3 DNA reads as TGTGCCAGTAGTACAACACCAACCACCTCCTACGAGCAGTACTTC. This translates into CASSTTPTTSYEQYF.

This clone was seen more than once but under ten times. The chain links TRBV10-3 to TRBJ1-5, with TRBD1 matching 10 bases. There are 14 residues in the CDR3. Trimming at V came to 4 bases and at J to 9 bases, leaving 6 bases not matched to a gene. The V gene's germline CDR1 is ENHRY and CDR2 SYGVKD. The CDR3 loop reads CAISAGTGERPQHF. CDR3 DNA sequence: TGTGCCATCAGTGCCGGGACAGGGGAGAGGCCCCAGCATTTT.

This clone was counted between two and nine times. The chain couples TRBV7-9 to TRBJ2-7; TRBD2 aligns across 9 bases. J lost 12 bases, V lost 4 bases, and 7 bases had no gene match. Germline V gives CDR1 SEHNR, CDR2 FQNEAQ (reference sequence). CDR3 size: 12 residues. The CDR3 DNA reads TGTGCCAGCAGCTCAGGGACTAGCACGCCGTACTTC. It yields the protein CASSSGTSTPYF.